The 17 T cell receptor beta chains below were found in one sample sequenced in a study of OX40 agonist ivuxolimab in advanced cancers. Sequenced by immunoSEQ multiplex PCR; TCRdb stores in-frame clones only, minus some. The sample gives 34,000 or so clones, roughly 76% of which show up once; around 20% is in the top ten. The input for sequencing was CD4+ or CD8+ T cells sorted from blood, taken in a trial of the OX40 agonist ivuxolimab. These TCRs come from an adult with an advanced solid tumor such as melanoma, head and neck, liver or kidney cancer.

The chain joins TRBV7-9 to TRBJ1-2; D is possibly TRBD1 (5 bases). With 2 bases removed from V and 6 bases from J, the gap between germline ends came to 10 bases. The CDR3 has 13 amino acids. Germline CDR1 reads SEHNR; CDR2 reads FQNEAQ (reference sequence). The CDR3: CASSLSGSDGYTF. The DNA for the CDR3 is TGTGCCAGCAGCTTATCAGGGTCTGATGGCTACACCTTC.

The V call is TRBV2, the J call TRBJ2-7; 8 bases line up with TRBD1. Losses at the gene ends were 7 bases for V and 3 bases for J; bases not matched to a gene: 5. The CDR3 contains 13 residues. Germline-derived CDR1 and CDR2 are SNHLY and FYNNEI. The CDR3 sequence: CASTRQGYYEQYF. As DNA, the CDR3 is TGTGCCAGCACACGACAGGGGTACTACGAGCAGTACTTC.

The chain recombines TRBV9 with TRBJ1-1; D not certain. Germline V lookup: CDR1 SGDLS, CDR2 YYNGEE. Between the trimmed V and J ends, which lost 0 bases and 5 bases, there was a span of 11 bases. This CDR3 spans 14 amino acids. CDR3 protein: CASSVDVSATEAFF. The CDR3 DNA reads TGTGCCAGCAGCGTAGATGTCAGTGCAACTGAAGCTTTCTTT.

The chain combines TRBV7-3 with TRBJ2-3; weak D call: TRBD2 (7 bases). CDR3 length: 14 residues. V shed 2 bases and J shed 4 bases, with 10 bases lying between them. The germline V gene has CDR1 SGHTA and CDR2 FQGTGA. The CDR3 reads CASSLWGGADTQYF. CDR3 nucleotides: TGTGCCAGCAGCTTATGGGGGGGCGCAGATACGCAGTATTTT.

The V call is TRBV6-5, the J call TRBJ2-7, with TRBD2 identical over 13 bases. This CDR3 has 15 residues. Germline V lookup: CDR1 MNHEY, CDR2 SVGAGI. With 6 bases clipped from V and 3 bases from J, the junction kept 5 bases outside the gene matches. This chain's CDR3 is CASSFGLAGVYEQYF. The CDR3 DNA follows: TGTGCCAGCAGCTTCGGACTAGCGGGGGTCTACGAGCAGTACTTC.

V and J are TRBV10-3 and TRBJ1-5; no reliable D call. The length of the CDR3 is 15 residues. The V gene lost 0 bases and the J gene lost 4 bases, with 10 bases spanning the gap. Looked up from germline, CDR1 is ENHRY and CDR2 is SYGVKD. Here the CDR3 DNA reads TGTGCCATCAGTGAGTCAATCGGCGGGAATCAGCCCCAGCATTTT. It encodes CAISESIGGNQPQHF.

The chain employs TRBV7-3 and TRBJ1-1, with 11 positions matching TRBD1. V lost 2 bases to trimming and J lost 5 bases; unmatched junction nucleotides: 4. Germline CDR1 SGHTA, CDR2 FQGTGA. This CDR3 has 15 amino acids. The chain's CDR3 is CASSLGGTGGTEAFF. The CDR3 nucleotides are TGTGCCAGCAGCTTAGGAGGGACAGGGGGGACTGAAGCTTTCTTT.

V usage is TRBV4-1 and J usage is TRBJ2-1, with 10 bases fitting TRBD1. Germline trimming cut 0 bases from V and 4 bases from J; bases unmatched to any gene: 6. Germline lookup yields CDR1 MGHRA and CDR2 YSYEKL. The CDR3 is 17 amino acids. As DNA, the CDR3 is TGCGCCAGCAGCCAAGATAACGGACAGGGGGGTTACAATGAGCAGTTCTTC. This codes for CASSQDNGQGGYNEQFF.

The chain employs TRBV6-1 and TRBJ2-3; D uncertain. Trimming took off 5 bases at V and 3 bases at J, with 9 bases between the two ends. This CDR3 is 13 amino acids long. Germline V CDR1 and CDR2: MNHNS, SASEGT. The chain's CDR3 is CASSLSATDTQYF. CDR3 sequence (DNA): TGTGCCAGCAGTTTGTCCGCGACAGATACGCAGTATTTT.

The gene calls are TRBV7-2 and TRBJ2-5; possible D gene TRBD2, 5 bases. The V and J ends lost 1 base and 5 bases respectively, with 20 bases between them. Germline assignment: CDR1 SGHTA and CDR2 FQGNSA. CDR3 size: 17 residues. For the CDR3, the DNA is TGTGCCAGCAGCTTAGTTTCCTATGGAGGCGCAAGGGAGACCCAGTACTTC. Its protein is CASSLVSYGGARETQYF.

As DNA, the CDR3 is TGTGCCAGCAGCACAAGTACCCAGGCTTGGGGCGGGGAGCTGTTTTTT. Amino acids: CASSTSTQAWGGELFF. This chain uses TRBV5-4 with TRBJ2-2; D not certain. The CDR3 extends over 16 amino acids. Trimming left V 4 bases short and J 7 bases short, with 20 bases between. The germline CDR1 and CDR2 sequences are SGHNT and YYREEE (reference sequence).

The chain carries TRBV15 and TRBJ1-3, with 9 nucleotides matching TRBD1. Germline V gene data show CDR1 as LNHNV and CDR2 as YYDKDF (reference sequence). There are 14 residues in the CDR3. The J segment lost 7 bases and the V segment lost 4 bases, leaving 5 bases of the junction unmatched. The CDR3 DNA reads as TGTGCCACCAGCATTGACAGGGGGGGTAACACCATATATTTT. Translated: CATSIDRGGNTIYF.

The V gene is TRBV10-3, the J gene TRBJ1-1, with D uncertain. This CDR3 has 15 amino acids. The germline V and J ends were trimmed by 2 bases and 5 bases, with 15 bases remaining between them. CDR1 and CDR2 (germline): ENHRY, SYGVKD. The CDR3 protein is CAISEPEADQTEAFF. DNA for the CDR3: TGTGCCATCAGTGAGCCGGAGGCGGATCAGACTGAAGCTTTCTTT.

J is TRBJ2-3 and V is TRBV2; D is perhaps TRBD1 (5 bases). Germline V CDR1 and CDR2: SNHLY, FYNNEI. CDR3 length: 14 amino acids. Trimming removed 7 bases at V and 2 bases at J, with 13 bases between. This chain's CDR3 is CASKLTELTDTQYF. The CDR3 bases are TGTGCCAGCAAGTTGACAGAACTCACAGATACGCAGTATTTT. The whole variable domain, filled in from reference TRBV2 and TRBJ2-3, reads EPEVTQTPSHQVTQMGQEVILRCVPISNHLYFYWYRQILGQKVEFLVSFYNNEISEKSEIFDDQFSVERPDGSNFTLKIRSTKLEDSAMYFCASKLTELTDTQYFGPGTRLTVL.

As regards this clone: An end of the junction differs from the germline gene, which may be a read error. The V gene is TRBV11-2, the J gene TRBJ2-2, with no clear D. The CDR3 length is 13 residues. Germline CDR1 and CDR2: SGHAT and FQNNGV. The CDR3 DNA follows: TGTGCCAGCAGCTTAGAGAACGCCGGGGAGCTGTTTTTT. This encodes CASSLENAGELFF.

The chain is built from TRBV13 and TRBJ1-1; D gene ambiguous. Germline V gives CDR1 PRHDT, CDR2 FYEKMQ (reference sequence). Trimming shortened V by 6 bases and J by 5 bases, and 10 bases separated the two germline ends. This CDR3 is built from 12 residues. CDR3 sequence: CASRVFRTEAFF. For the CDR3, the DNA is TGTGCCAGCAGGGTTTTTCGGACTGAAGCTTTCTTT.

The CDR3 loop is CASSTTGINNQPQHF. The CDR3 DNA follows: TGTGCCAGCAGTACAACCGGGATCAACAATCAGCCCCAGCATTTT. The chain is built from TRBV7-2 and TRBJ1-5, with D unclear. V lost 6 bases and J 3 bases, leaving 15 bases between the germline ends. Germline assignment: CDR1 SGHTA and CDR2 FQGNSA. This CDR3 has 15 residues.